These T cell receptor beta chains were read from a single sample in a study of CD39 and CD103 CD8 tumor-infiltrating T cells. The method was immunoSEQ multiplex PCR; TCRdb's version includes in-frame clones alone and lacks a portion of them. The repertoire holds some 4,300 clones, with roughly two thirds as singletons. Sequencing used CD8+ T cells sorted from blood. These receptors originate from a human donor with head and neck squamous cell carcinoma. The CDR3 runs from the conserved cysteine through the conserved F or W. A D gene is named only where the DNA matches it firmly. Expanded clones get a size class; other rows say once, few or many, or leave the size out.

>once|TRBJ2-1|TRBV2|TRBD2
CASTAYGGDYNEQFF
TGTGCCAGCACCGCGTACGGGGGGGACTACAATGAGCAGTTCTTC
>.|TRBJ2-1|TRBV4-1|TRBD2
CASSQLAGSSYNEQFF
TGCGCCAGCAGCCAGTTAGCGGGGAGCTCCTACAATGAGCAGTTCTTC
>once|TRBJ1-2|TRBV27|TRBD1
CASSLSTGILGYTF
TGTGCCAGCAGTTTATCGACAGGGATTTTGGGCTACACCTTC
>.|TRBJ2-2|TRBV19|.
CASSIGAGVGTGELFF
TGTGCCAGTAGTATCGGGGCAGGGGTGGGCACCGGGGAGCTGTTTTTT
>.|TRBJ1-6|TRBV25-1|TRBD1
CASSVPGQGSPLHF
TGTGCCAGCAGTGTTCCGGGACAGGGTTCACCCCTCCACTTT
>.|TRBJ1-2|TRBV25-1|.
CASSDPFYGYTF
TGTGCCAGCAGTGACCCTTTCTATGGCTACACCTTC
>few|TRBJ1-1|TRBV4-1|.
CASSQANGGGTEAFF
TGCGCCAGCAGCCAAGCCAATGGGGGAGGGACTGAAGCTTTCTTT
>few|TRBJ2-5|TRBV11-2|.
CASSSLTGSQETQYF
TGTGCCAGCAGTTCGCTTACAGGGAGCCAAGAGACCCAGTACTTC
>.|TRBJ2-1|TRBV6-5|.
CASSYKAGNNEQFF
TGTGCCAGCAGTTATAAGGCAGGTAACAATGAGCAGTTCTTC
>.|TRBJ2-7|TRBV27|TRBD1
CASSFGTGAYEQYF
TGTGCCAGCAGTTTCGGGACAGGGGCCTACGAGCAGTACTTC